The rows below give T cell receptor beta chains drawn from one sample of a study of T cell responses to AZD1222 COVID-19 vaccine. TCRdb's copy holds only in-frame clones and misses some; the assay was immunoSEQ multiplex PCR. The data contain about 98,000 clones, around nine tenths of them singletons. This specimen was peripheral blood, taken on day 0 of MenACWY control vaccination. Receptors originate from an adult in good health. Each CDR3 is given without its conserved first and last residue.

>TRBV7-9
ASSKDTKGHGYT
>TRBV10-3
AISESTDNSPLH
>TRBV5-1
ASSLYEGREKLF
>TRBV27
ASSLRLGENSPLH
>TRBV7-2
ASSFGGTGNQPQH
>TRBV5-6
ASSYSGNTEAF
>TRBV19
ASSRDRLYGYT
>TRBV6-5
ASGKGLQPQH
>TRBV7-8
ASSLAILGFTEAF
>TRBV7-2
ASSPRQESNSPLH
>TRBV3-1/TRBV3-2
ASSLRDAIHEQY
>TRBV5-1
ASSPGWQGQPQH
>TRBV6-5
ASSYSWGAQTGELF
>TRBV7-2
ASSLGQVNNSPLH
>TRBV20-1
SASYGIGGTAF
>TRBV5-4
ASSLPESNNSPLH
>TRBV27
ASSLIGQDSPLH
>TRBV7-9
ASSSRGANSPLH
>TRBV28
ASSPSDRDSYNSPLH
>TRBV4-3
ASSQDLGGDTEAF
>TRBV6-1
ASSEVGWQPNTEAF
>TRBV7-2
ASSLSGTSNQPQH
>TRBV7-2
ASSLVSSRGNEKLF
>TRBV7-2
ASSWRDSTDTQY
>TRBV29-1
SAITGTGNGNQPQH
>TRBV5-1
ASSLGNSGNTIY
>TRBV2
ASSEALAWTEAF
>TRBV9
ASSSPGVSTEAF
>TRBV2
ASSDGGGHQETQY
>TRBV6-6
ASTTKRTDLHQPQH
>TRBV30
AWSLDRGGQPQH
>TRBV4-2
ASSQDRDTSGRYT
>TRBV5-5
ASSLGDRDAYGYT
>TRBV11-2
ASSWSNSPLH
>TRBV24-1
ATSQTGESYNEQF
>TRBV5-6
ASSVQALSDNYGYT
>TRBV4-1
ASSRTGEGQPQH
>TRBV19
ASSIVARRDSNQPQH
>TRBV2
AGARTGPYEQY
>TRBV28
ASSYQYGYT
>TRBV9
ASSPPGSGANVLT
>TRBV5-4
ASSLAPNRMSEYGYT
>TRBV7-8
ASSLDSGDGAKLF
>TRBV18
ASSPYNQPQH
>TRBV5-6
ASSLGGSDTQY
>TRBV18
ASSRDKDNSPLH
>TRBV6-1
ASSELQGSNQPQH
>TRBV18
ASSPTQGAPTGELF
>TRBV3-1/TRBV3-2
ASSEVAGGNQPQH
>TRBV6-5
ASSNQQGATEAF
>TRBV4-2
ASSQEVLAGGDTQY
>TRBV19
ASSIVPGKGSYT
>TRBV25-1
ASSEPGQGIAGELF
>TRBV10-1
ASSGGSDTQY